The 22 T cell receptor beta chains below come from one sample, sequenced in a study of response to subunit inactivated influenza vaccine. TCRdb passed the RT-PCR reads through MiXCR, listing each CDR3 protein once. The repertoire has approximately 250,000 distinct CDR3 sequences, more than 9% of them found once; the top ten carry about 7.8%. The sample here was non-naive T cells sorted from PBMCs, taken around 15 days before vaccination. The receptors were sampled from a man in his fifties or sixties who received an inactivated influenza vaccine.

This clonotype has a single count. J is TRBJ2-1 and V is TRBV5-6, with TRBD1 identical over 7 bases. J was trimmed by 6 bases and V by 5 bases; bases with no gene match: 14. The CDR3 has 16 residues. CDR1 is SGHDT, CDR2 YYEEEE, per germline. CDR3 region: CASRTTGLGDSNEQFF. The DNA for the CDR3 is TGTGCCAGCAGGACGACAGGGTTGGGGGATTCCAATGAGCAGTTCTTC.

CDR3 sequence (DNA): TGCAGTGCTAGAGGACTAGCGAGTAACACCGGGGAGCTGTTTTTT. Amino acid sequence: CSARGLASNTGELFF. The J gene is TRBJ2-2, the V gene TRBV20-1; TRBD2 matches at 8 bases. Germline loops: CDR1 DFQATT, CDR2 SNEGSKA (reference sequence). This CDR3 comprises 15 residues. V was pared by 1 base and J by 2 bases, with 3 bases of the junction left unmatched.

This clonotype was picked up many times. J is TRBJ2-1 and V is TRBV28; perhaps TRBD2 as D (5 bases). This CDR3 comprises 11 residues. V dropped 5 bases and J dropped 7 bases, with 6 bases sitting between them. Germline V lookup: CDR1 MDHEN, CDR2 SYDVKM. CDR3 residues: CASSRRNEQFF. DNA for the CDR3: TGTGCCAGCAGTAGGAGGAATGAGCAGTTCTTC. The whole variable domain, filled in from reference TRBV28 and TRBJ2-1, reads DVKVTQSSRYLVKRTGEKVFLECVQDMDHENMFWYRQDPGLGLRLIYFSYDVKMKEKGDIPEGYSVSREKKERFSLILESASTNQTSMYLCASSRRNEQFFGPGTRLTVL.

This chain joins TRBV28 and TRBJ2-1; weak D call: TRBD1 (6 bases). Germline V CDR1 and CDR2: MDHEN, SYDVKM. V lost 7 bases to trimming and J lost 6 bases, with 19 bases between them. This CDR3 is built from 15 residues. CDR3: CASTPRDRRGNEQFF. CDR3 sequence (DNA): TGTGCCAGCACCCCAAGAGACCGCAGGGGCAATGAGCAGTTCTTC.

The chain is built from TRBV20-1 and TRBJ1-1; no reliable D call. The CDR3 length is 12 residues. The germline V and J ends were trimmed by 4 bases and 3 bases, with 9 bases remaining between them. Germline V gene lookup returns CDR1 DFQATT and CDR2 SNEGSKA (reference sequence). CDR3 DNA sequence: TGCAGTGCTACGGAAGGGTACACTGAAGCTTTCTTT. Its translation is CSATEGYTEAFF.

This sequence joins TRBV12-3 or TRBV12-4 and TRBJ2-7, with TRBD2 matching over 8 bases. The CDR3 sequence is 14 residues long. After removal of 6 bases from V and 2 bases from J, the junction contained 6 bases not matched to a gene. The CDR3 nucleotides are TGTGCCAGCAGCCCCGGCGGGAGGACCTACGAGCAGTACTTC. Its protein is CASSPGGRTYEQYF.

This clonotype came up a few times. The gene calls are TRBV6-1 and TRBJ1-4, with unresolved D. CDR3 length: 15 residues. CDR1 MNHNS and CDR2 SASEGT come from the germline V gene. V shed 1 base and J shed 0 bases, with 6 bases lying between them. CDR3 protein: CASSEVWSTNEKLFF. The CDR3 region has the DNA TGTGCCAGCAGTGAAGTGTGGTCAACTAATGAAAAACTGTTTTTT.

The table lists this clonotype with many counts. The chain is built from TRBV7-2 and TRBJ2-1; D possibly uses TRBD1 or TRBD2 (6 bases each). CDR1 and CDR2 from the germline V gene are SGHTA and FQGNSA. V lost 5 bases to trimming and J lost 7 bases, with 15 bases between them. The CDR3 runs to 14 residues. The CDR3 DNA reads TGTGCCAGCAGCGGGGGGTGGGGGGCAAATGAGCAGTTCTTC. It translates to CASSGGWGANEQFF.

This chain uses TRBV12-3 or TRBV12-4 with TRBJ2-2; D uncertain. The CDR3 sequence is 14 residues long. V was shortened by 3 bases and J by 1 base, with 6 bases between the two germline ends. The CDR3: CASSLLLNTGELFF. The CDR3 bases are TGTGCCAGCAGTTTGCTCCTGAACACCGGGGAGCTGTTTTTT.

This chain links TRBV7-2 with TRBJ2-3; 16 bases are a match to TRBD2. The CDR3 sequence is 20 residues long. Germline V gives CDR1 SGHTA, CDR2 FQGNSA. J gave up 1 base and V 0 bases, and 7 bases lay outside the gene matches. CDR3 loop: CASSLASGTSGGARTDTQYF. DNA of the CDR3: TGTGCCAGCAGCTTAGCTTCGGGGACTAGCGGGGGGGCCCGCACAGATACGCAGTATTTT.

This clonotype was picked up a small number of times. The chain carries TRBV7-8 and TRBJ2-5, with 8 bases matching TRBD2. V lost 5 bases, J lost 4 bases, and 9 bases stayed unmatched. CDR3 length equals 15 residues. Germline V gene lookup returns CDR1 SGHVS and CDR2 FQNEAQ. CDR3 DNA sequence: TGTGCCAGCAGCCCACCCTCCGGGGGGGGAGAGACCCAGTACTTC. It yields the protein CASSPPSGGGETQYF.

J is TRBJ2-7 and V is TRBV28; TRBD1 aligns across 8 bases. The junction had 7 bases not matched to a gene; V was cut back by 6 bases and J by 6 bases. There are 13 residues in the CDR3. The germline gives CDR1 MDHEN, CDR2 SYDVKM. The CDR3 DNA reads TGTGCCAGCAGAACGACAGGGGTTGGCGAGCAGTACTTC. Amino acid sequence: CASRTTGVGEQYF.

The chain carries TRBV20-1 and TRBJ1-1, with D unresolved. Deletions cut 2 bases from V and 1 base from J, with 8 bases between. This CDR3 region has 13 residues. Germline V gives CDR1 DFQATT, CDR2 SNEGSKA (reference sequence). The CDR3 DNA sequence: TGCAGTGCTAGACCTACAGCGAACACTGAAGCTTTCTTT. Protein: CSARPTANTEAFF.

This chain links TRBV5-1 with TRBJ2-7; perhaps D is TRBD1 or TRBD2 (6 bases each). CDR3 size: 14 residues. Germline assignment: CDR1 SGHRS and CDR2 YFSETQ. V dropped 5 bases and J dropped 7 bases, with 19 bases sitting between them. The CDR3 DNA follows: TGCGCCAGCAGGCGAATGGGGGGCGCAGGGGAGCAGTACTTC. This sequence encodes CASRRMGGAGEQYF.

This sequence joins TRBV7-2 and TRBJ2-7, with TRBD1 identical over 8 bases. CDR3 size: 15 residues. V shed 4 bases, J shed 3 bases, and the junction held 8 bases outside the gene matches. CDR1 SGHTA and CDR2 FQGNSA come from the germline V gene. The CDR3 protein is CASSSRTGPIYEQYF. In nucleotides, the CDR3 is TGTGCCAGCAGCTCGCGGACAGGGCCAATCTACGAGCAGTACTTC.

This clonotype was picked up many times. The rearrangement joins TRBV28 to TRBJ2-1; D is possibly TRBD1 (7 bases). The V and J ends lost 10 bases and 6 bases respectively, with 13 bases between them. Germline V gene lookup returns CDR1 MDHEN and CDR2 SYDVKM. The CDR3 extends over 12 amino acids. The CDR3 spells CATQGGINEQFF. The CDR3 DNA sequence: TGTGCCACCCAGGGGGGAATCAATGAGCAGTTCTTC.

The chain carries TRBV20-1 and TRBJ2-4; no definite D call. The V end lost 6 bases, the J end lost 0 bases, and 15 bases lay between the germline ends. CDR1 and CDR2 (germline): DFQATT, SNEGSKA (reference sequence). The CDR3 loop spans 15 amino acids. The CDR3 region has the DNA TGCAGTGCAGCCCCAGGAAATCTAGCCAAAAACATTCAGTACTTC. Encoded protein: CSAAPGNLAKNIQYF.

This clonotype has only a few counts. The chain joins TRBV12-3 or TRBV12-4 to TRBJ2-3; no reliable D call. The CDR3 has 15 residues. Trimming pared 10 bases from V and 0 bases from J, leaving 17 bases between. This CDR3 is CAISSLATSTDTQYF. The CDR3 DNA reads TGTGCCATCTCTTCCCTGGCGACTAGCACAGATACGCAGTATTTT.

This clonotype was counted a few times. The chain links TRBV7-8 to TRBJ1-5; no clear D. Germline CDR1 reads SGHVS; CDR2 reads FQNEAQ. The CDR3 totals 18 residues. The V end was cut by 1 base, the J end by 4 bases, with 20 bases between. The CDR3: CASSLVSFVRIRNQPQHF. The CDR3 DNA reads as TGTGCCAGCAGCTTAGTAAGTTTCGTGCGGATACGAAATCAGCCCCAGCATTTT.

The chain links TRBV7-2 to TRBJ1-4; D unresolved. Germline V gene lookup returns CDR1 SGHTA and CDR2 FQGNSA. The CDR3 is made up of 16 amino acids. With 3 bases removed from V and 7 bases from J, the gap between germline ends came to 18 bases. Written as DNA, the CDR3 is TGTGCCAGCAGCTTTAATCCGCCAGGTGAAGGTGAAAAACTGTTTTTT. Translating gives CASSFNPPGEGEKLFF.

This clonotype was counted between two and nine times. This rearrangement joins TRBV9 to TRBJ2-7, with 10 nucleotides matching TRBD2. Trimming removed 3 bases from V and 5 bases from J; junction bases left unmatched: 5. Germline loops: CDR1 SGDLS, CDR2 YYNGEE. The CDR3 contains 14 residues. The CDR3 DNA reads TGTGCCAGCAGCGGGGCGGGACTAGCGAACGAGCAGTACTTC. Its protein is CASSGAGLANEQYF.

V and J are TRBV6-2 or TRBV6-3 and TRBJ1-5; unclear D gene. The CDR3 is 14 amino acids. Germline V CDR1 and CDR2: MNHEY, SVGEGT. V lost 0 bases and J lost 7, with 10 bases in between. In nucleotides, the CDR3 is TGTGCCAGCAGTTACTCGAGTTTGGCCCAGCCCCAGCATTTT. Residues: CASSYSSLAQPQHF.